These 24 T cell receptor beta chains were sequenced from one sample in a study of T cell changes during pregnancy in multiple sclerosis. TCRdb's copy holds only in-frame clones and misses some; the assay was immunoSEQ multiplex PCR. The sample includes around 56,000 clones, around 85% of them seen just once. The sample in question was CD4+ T cells from peripheral blood mononuclear cells, obtained in the third trimester of pregnancy. These receptors were collected from a female donor with multiple sclerosis, enrolled in a pregnancy study.

The chain uses TRBV19 and TRBJ2-1, with 11 bases aligning to TRBD2. CDR3 length: 14 residues. In germline, CDR1 is LNHDA, CDR2 SQIVND (reference sequence). The J segment lost 9 bases and the V segment lost 5 bases, leaving 6 bases of the junction unmatched. CDR3 in amino acids: CASSGSGGAGEQFF. The CDR3 DNA is TGTGCCAGTAGTGGTAGCGGGGGGGCTGGTGAGCAGTTCTTC.

This chain joins TRBV4-2 and TRBJ1-1; no clear D gene. The CDR3 has 15 amino acids. The germline V and J ends were trimmed by 0 bases and 4 bases, with 12 bases remaining between them. CDR1 and CDR2 (germline): LGHNA, YNFKEQ. CDR3 bases: TGTGCCAGCAGCCAAGATGAATCGGGTCCCACTGAAGCTTTCTTT. It encodes CASSQDESGPTEAFF.

As to this clone: Other DNA sequences in this specimen translate into the identical CDR3. The chain is built from TRBV5-6 and TRBJ1-2; unclear D gene. Germline CDR1 reads SGHDT; CDR2 reads YYEEEE. The CDR3 runs 11 residues. Trimming took 3 bases from V and 5 from J, leaving 5 bases between them. Here the CDR3 reads CASSSYYGYTF. CDR3 DNA sequence: TGTGCCAGCAGCTCCTATTATGGCTACACCTTC.

The chain recombines TRBV5-6 with TRBJ2-3; 9 bases match TRBD2. CDR3 size: 17 residues. Trimming removed 0 bases from V and 0 bases from J; junction bases left unmatched: 5. Germline CDR1 reads SGHDT; CDR2 reads YYEEEE. The CDR3 bases are TGTGCCAGCAGCTTGGCCCTAGCGGGGACTAGCACAGATACGCAGTATTTT. The encoded protein is CASSLALAGTSTDTQYF.

J is TRBJ2-7 and V is TRBV6-1; 7 nucleotides line up with TRBD1. Germline loops: CDR1 MNHNS, CDR2 SASEGT. The CDR3 consists of 16 residues. With V trimmed by 2 bases and J by 0 bases, 7 bases remained unmatched. Here the CDR3 reads CASSEQPGGSSYEQYF. The CDR3 nucleotides read TGTGCCAGCAGTGAACAACCAGGGGGTTCCTCCTACGAGCAGTACTTC.

CDR3 sequence reads: CASSLGPGTGEQTEAFF. CDR3 nucleotides: TGCGCCAGCAGCTTGGGTCCCGGGACAGGGGAACAAACTGAAGCTTTCTTT. The chain carries TRBV5-1 and TRBJ1-1, with 10 bases fitting TRBD1. The germline CDR1 and CDR2 sequences are SGHRS and YFSETQ. J lost 5 bases, V lost 0 bases, and 10 bases had no gene match. The CDR3 is made up of 17 amino acids.

V gene TRBV6-5 combines with J gene TRBJ2-1; TRBD1 agrees at 8 bases. From germline, CDR1 is MNHEY and CDR2 SVGAGI. The CDR3 covers 14 residues. The V gene end was trimmed by 6 bases and the J gene end by 4 bases; junction bases not matched to a gene: 5. CDR3 coding DNA: TGTGCCAGCAGGCCCGGGACAGGATACAATGAGCAGTTCTTC. Its translation is CASRPGTGYNEQFF.

The table lists this clone with a count of one. The chain uses TRBV9 and TRBJ1-3; D might be TRBD1 (6 bases). CDR3 length: 14 amino acids. From germline, CDR1 is SGDLS and CDR2 YYNGEE. Between the trimmed V and J ends, which lost 0 bases and 2 bases, there was a span of 6 bases. The CDR3 bases are TGTGCCAGCAGCGTAGACAGGGCTGGAAACACCATATATTTT. Protein sequence: CASSVDRAGNTIYF. Full variable domain (outside the CDR3, taken from reference TRBV9 and TRBJ1-3): DSGVTQTPKHLITATGQRVTLRCSPRSGDLSVYWYQQSLDQGLQFLIQYYNGEERAKGNILERFSAQQFPDLHSELNLSSLELGDSALYFCASSVDRAGNTIYFGEGSWLTVV.

This chain connects TRBV10-1 to TRBJ2-1; D unresolved. Looked up from germline, CDR1 is WNHNN and CDR2 is SYGVQD (reference sequence). The CDR3 spans 15 residues. V lost 2 bases and J lost 4, with 12 bases in between. The CDR3 DNA sequence: TGCGCCAGCAGTGAGATTCCGAGTAATTACAATGAGCAGTTCTTC. Protein product: CASSEIPSNYNEQFF.

The J gene is TRBJ2-2, the V gene TRBV11-2; no reliable D call. V lost 10 bases and J lost 2, with 17 bases in between. CDR3 length equals 15 residues. In germline, CDR1 is SGHAT, CDR2 FQNNGV. CDR3 residues: CATLDLTTNTGELFF. The CDR3 coding sequence is TGTGCCACCTTAGATTTGACAACTAACACCGGGGAGCTGTTTTTT. The full variable domain, completed using reference TRBV11-2 and TRBJ2-2, is EAGVAQSPRYKIIEKRQSVAFWCNPISGHATLYWYQQILGQGPKLLIQFQNNGVVDDSQLPKDRFSAERLKGVDSTLKIQPAKLEDSAVYLCATLDLTTNTGELFFGEGSRLTVL.

This chain joins TRBV6-4 and TRBJ2-7; D call uncertain. The ends were cut back, 8 bases at V and 4 bases at J, with 12 bases in the middle. This CDR3 is 12 amino acids long. Germline V gene sequence: CDR1 MRHNA, CDR2 SNTAGT. The CDR3 spells CASGWRMYEQYF. The CDR3 DNA reads as TGTGCCAGCGGTTGGCGGATGTACGAGCAGTACTTC.

There are a few counts of this clone. The chain is built from TRBV6-5 and TRBJ1-1, with D unresolved. V lost 4 bases, J lost 5 bases, and 8 bases lay in between. The CDR3 sequence is 12 residues long. The germline V gene encodes CDR1 MNHEY and CDR2 SVGAGI. This chain's CDR3 is CASSSPETEAFF. The CDR3 DNA reads as TGTGCCAGCAGTTCACCCGAGACTGAAGCTTTCTTT.

This chain uses TRBV5-8 with TRBJ2-5; possible D gene TRBD1, 5 bases. In germline, CDR1 is SGHTS, CDR2 YDEGEE. V was shortened by 0 bases and J by 2 bases, with 5 bases between the two germline ends. This CDR3 is built from 13 residues. The DNA for the CDR3 is TGTGCCAGCAGCTTGGGACAGCAAGAGACCCAGTACTTC. Protein sequence: CASSLGQQETQYF.

CDR3: CASTRTGGPTEAFF. DNA of the CDR3: TGCGCCAGCACCCGGACAGGGGGGCCCACTGAAGCTTTCTTT. V is TRBV5-1 and J is TRBJ1-1; 10 nucleotides line up with TRBD1. The ends lost 6 bases at V and 4 bases at J; junction bases unmatched: 6. Per the germline V gene, CDR1 is SGHRS and CDR2 is YFSETQ. The CDR3 totals 14 residues.

This clone has a handful of counts. The chain is built from TRBV30 and TRBJ1-1, with TRBD1 matching 7 bases. Per the germline V gene, CDR1 is GTSNPN and CDR2 is SVGIG (reference sequence). The CDR3 has 13 amino acids. V was clipped by 7 bases and J by 1 base; unmatched bases: 6. The CDR3 protein is CASTGTANTEAFF. CDR3 nucleotides: TGTGCCTCCACCGGGACAGCGAACACTGAAGCTTTCTTT.

This clone appeared a single time. This chain joins TRBV13 and TRBJ1-2, with 7 bases matching TRBD1. CDR1 and CDR2 from the germline V gene are PRHDT and FYEKMQ (reference sequence). The J segment lost 1 base and the V segment lost 6 bases, leaving 14 bases of the junction unmatched. The CDR3 has 17 amino acids. The chain's CDR3 is CASSFESGTVLNYGYTF. In nucleotides, the CDR3 is TGTGCCAGCAGTTTTGAATCCGGGACAGTACTTAACTATGGCTACACCTTC.

The chain carries TRBV29-1 and TRBJ1-1; D not resolved. The germline V gene has CDR1 SQVTM and CDR2 ANQGSEA. Between the trimmed V and J ends, which lost 7 bases and 6 bases, there was a span of 15 bases. This CDR3 has 12 residues. CDR3: CSGGEPLAEAFF. DNA of the CDR3: TGCAGCGGAGGAGAGCCGCTTGCTGAAGCTTTCTTT.

This sequence joins TRBV6-5 and TRBJ2-7; 8 bases map to TRBD2. CDR1 MNHEY and CDR2 SVGAGI come from the germline V gene. This CDR3 has 15 residues. The junction had 10 bases not matched to a gene; V was cut back by 6 bases and J by 3 bases. CDR3 DNA: TGTGCCAGCAGCCAAGGGACTAGATTGTTCTACGAGCAGTACTTC. Its translation is CASSQGTRLFYEQYF.

This chain joins TRBV6-6 and TRBJ1-1; 7 bases are a match to TRBD1. The germline CDR1 and CDR2 sequences are MNHNY and SVGAGI (reference sequence). The V segment lost 4 bases and the J segment 6 bases; nucleotides outside the gene matches: 8. The CDR3 length is 14 residues. The CDR3 here is CASSFNRGVPEAFF. The CDR3 DNA is TGTGCCAGCAGTTTCAACAGGGGAGTCCCTGAAGCTTTCTTT.

In DNA, the CDR3 is TGTGCCAGCAGCTTAGCAGGGGCCTACGAGCAGTACTTC. This gives the protein CASSLAGAYEQYF. The chain carries TRBV7-2 and TRBJ2-7; weak D call: TRBD1 (5 bases). The CDR3 runs to 13 residues. Trimming pared 0 bases from V and 2 bases from J, leaving 5 bases between. The V gene's germline CDR1 is SGHTA and CDR2 FQGNSA.

The V and J genes are TRBV29-1 and TRBJ2-1, with TRBD1 matching 7 bases. CDR3 length: 13 amino acids. Germline-derived CDR1 and CDR2 are SQVTM and ANQGSEA. The junction had 6 bases not matched to a gene; V was cut back by 2 bases and J by 8 bases. The CDR3 DNA reads TGCAGCGTTGAAACCGACAGGGCTGATGAGCAGTTCTTC. Encoded protein: CSVETDRADEQFF.

The chain combines TRBV5-1 with TRBJ1-5; D is possibly TRBD1 (5 bases). The CDR3 covers 14 residues. V was clipped by 0 bases and J by 6 bases, with 10 bases between them. Germline-derived CDR1 and CDR2 are SGHRS and YFSETQ. The CDR3 region has the DNA TGCGCCAGCAGCTTGGCAGGGAACCCTCAGCCCCAGCATTTT. This gives the protein CASSLAGNPQPQHF.

The chain carries TRBV7-2 and TRBJ1-1, with 7 positions matching TRBD1. The CDR3 spans 15 residues. V shed 5 bases, J shed 0 bases, and the junction held 6 bases outside the gene matches. The germline gives CDR1 SGHTA, CDR2 FQGNSA. The CDR3 sequence is CASSAWDSLNTEAFF. CDR3 nucleotide sequence: TGTGCCAGCAGCGCTTGGGACAGTTTGAACACTGAAGCTTTCTTT.

This clone was seen just once. The chain links TRBV5-6 to TRBJ1-5, with D perhaps matching TRBD1 (5 bases). The V gene lost 4 bases and the J gene lost 4 bases, with 9 bases spanning the gap. Germline-derived CDR1 and CDR2 are SGHDT and YYEEEE. The CDR3 runs 13 residues. CDR3 in DNA: TGTGCCAGCAGCCTTGACAGAAATCAGCCCCAGCATTTT. Protein product: CASSLDRNQPQHF.